Below are 5 T cell receptor beta chains sequenced from a single sample in a study of blood T cell repertoires in COVID-19. Sequenced by immunoSEQ multiplex PCR; TCRdb stores in-frame clones only, minus some. The sample yields roughly 150,000 clones, more than 65% seen once. Sequencing used peripheral blood. These receptors all come from a woman in her forties or fifties in a cohort sampled during active or convalescent COVID-19.

This chain links TRBV10-3 with TRBJ1-4, with 9 bases matching TRBD1. Per germline, CDR1 ENHRY and CDR2 SYGVKD. The CDR3 is 15 amino acids. The trim removed 1 base at V and 4 bases at J, leaving 1 base unmatched. CDR3 amino acids: CAISELGQGNEKLFF. Written as DNA, the CDR3 is TGTGCCATCAGTGAGTTGGGACAGGGTAATGAAAAACTGTTTTTT.

The J gene is TRBJ1-6, the V gene TRBV30; 7 positions agree with TRBD1. After removal of 1 base from V and 10 bases from J, the junction contained 10 bases not matched to a gene. CDR3 size: 15 residues. Germline V CDR1 and CDR2: GTSNPN, SVGIG (reference sequence). CDR3 DNA: TGTGCCTGGAGTGAAACAGGGGCGCGGTACTCACCCCTCCACTTT. Its protein is CAWSETGARYSPLHF. Drawing the rest from reference TRBV30 and TRBJ1-6, the complete variable domain is SQTIHQWPATLVQPVGSPLSLECTVEGTSNPNLYWYRQAAGRGLQLLFYSVGIGQISSEVPQNLSASRPQDRQFILSSKKLLLSDSGFYLCAWSETGARYSPLHFGNGTRLTVT.

The gene calls are TRBV30 and TRBJ1-6; D remains unclear. Trimming cost V 0 bases and J 14 bases, with 11 bases left between them. In germline, CDR1 is GTSNPN, CDR2 SVGIG (reference sequence). The CDR3 runs 12 residues. The CDR3 bases are TGTGCCTGGAGTGTAGACACAGTAACCCTCCACTTT. Protein: CAWSVDTVTLHF. Full variable domain (outside the CDR3, taken from reference TRBV30 and TRBJ1-6): SQTIHQWPATLVQPVGSPLSLECTVEGTSNPNLYWYRQAAGRGLQLLFYSVGIGQISSEVPQNLSASRPQDRQFILSSKKLLLSDSGFYLCAWSVDTVTLHFGNGTRLTVT.

V gene TRBV10-3 combines with J gene TRBJ1-5; D remains ambiguous. Germline assignment: CDR1 ENHRY and CDR2 SYGVKD. This CDR3 is 17 amino acids long. Between the trimmed V and J ends, which lost 0 bases and 0 bases, there was a span of 12 bases. The DNA for the CDR3 is TGTGCCATCAGTGAGTCGAGGTCGCTTAATAGCAATCAGCCCCAGCATTTT. Translated, it gives CAISESRSLNSNQPQHF.

V gene TRBV7-9 combines with J gene TRBJ2-7; D call uncertain. Germline V gene data show CDR1 as SEHNR and CDR2 as FQNEAQ (reference sequence). The CDR3 covers 13 residues. V was pared by 10 bases and J by 5 bases, with 18 bases between. DNA of the CDR3: TGTGCCATCAACGACTCCGGTCGCGACGAGCAGTACTTC. It is translated as CAINDSGRDEQYF.